The clone carrying this T cell receptor (beta chain) turned up a few times. Antigen specificity is unknown. The germline V gene has CDR1 DFQATT and CDR2 SNEGSKA (reference sequence). V was clipped by 6 bases and J by 8 bases, with 11 bases between them. The CDR3 is 11 residues long. The source of the sample is a study of CD8+ T cells in alopecia areata. For the study at large: In an open-label trial, patients got 5 to 10 mg tofacitinib twice daily. General study results and limits: Patients displayed less clarity in TCR sharing than mice, a finding possibly related to HLA.

Peripheral blood samples and lesional scalp punch biopsies were obtained from alopecia areata patients. After isolation, RNA underwent reverse transcription to generate cDNA as the sequencing template. TCRdb's copy holds only in-frame clones and misses some; the assay was immunoSEQ multiplex PCR. Among more than 95,000 clones listed, around 38% were seen once. V and J are TRBV20-1 and TRBJ2-1; no firm D call. Sequenced sample: CD4+ T cells sorted from blood. This TCR was recovered from a human donor with alopecia areata. Here the CDR3 DNA reads TGCAGTGCCTCTTTGCACGATGAGCAGTTCTTC. Translating it yields CSASLHDEQFF.